The T cell receptor (beta chain) described here comes from a study of cytotoxic CD8 clonotypes in ibrutinib-treated CLL. Findings and limits, study-wide: At the start, clonality exceeded age-matched healthy donors and followed circulating CD8+ T-cell counts. Public clonotypes proved infrequent, and on treatment they shrank or remained steady.

Germline-derived CDR1 and CDR2 are SGDLS and YYNGEE. This CDR3 is built from 15 residues. The V end lost 3 bases, the J end lost 12 bases, and 22 bases lay between the germline ends. Concerning this clone itself: What it binds is unknown.

The table came from immunoSEQ multiplex PCR; TCRdb's copy has only in-frame clones and leaves some out. Of 9,500 to 14,000 clones in the sample, about four fifths were seen once. This sequence originates from a human donor with chronic lymphocytic leukemia. The chain combines TRBV9 with TRBJ2-1; D possibly uses TRBD1 or TRBD2 (7 bases each). Sequences were derived from PBMCs, sampled at disease progression, from a patient treated with ibrutinib. The CDR3 nucleotides are TGTGCCAGCAGCGCAGGAGGGGGCATGGCTAGCGGGCAGTTCTTC. Translation gives CASSAGGGMASGQFF.